The T cell receptor (beta chain) under discussion was sequenced for a study of cytomegalovirus exposure and HLA in healthy donors (dated by TCRdb to 2016 to 2017). Some background on the complete study: In an earlier analysis of under 750 of the donors, 276 Gb of sequence data and 95 million to 130 million unique TCR beta sequences from about 179 million T cells were reported. An early release that covered 500 to 800 HLA-typed donors contained approximately 300 gigabases of sequencing data and around 85 million unique TCR sequences. Roughly five DR-DQ haplotypes were handled as single units for association and clustering because linkage in the cohort was strong. Donor age, sex, ethnicity and CMV serostatus were compiled alongside the repertoire data. Across under 500 genotyped donors of the cohort, an average of about 220,000 unique TCR beta nucleotide sequences per donor were sequenced, and approximately 19% of those sequences were non-productive. The study aimed to test whether signatures of past pathogen exposure could be identified by cataloging public T cell receptors. The number of typed donors differed by locus: about 620-640 for A, B, C, DRB1 and DQB1; roughly 510 for DQA1; some 610 for DPA1; and around 470 for DPB1. Besides the first cohort of about 730 subjects, a separate validation cohort made up of 90 to 150 different subjects was used. In a later analysis, previously published TCR beta repertoires from several hundred donors were re-analyzed and high-resolution HLA genotyping was added so that TCR occurrence patterns could be studied. An earlier analysis of some 500 of the donors used high-throughput TCR beta sequencing to judge whether each TCR beta V gene segment behaved as functional or pseudogenic. Using immunosequencing, the study profiled T cell repertoires from around 670 subjects and related those repertoires to cytomegalovirus serostatus. To predict cytomegalovirus infection status, the study brought together high-throughput TCR immunosequencing, statistical association of individual TCRs with disease status, and machine learning. Among the 398 genotyped donors, around 81% belonged to the genetic ancestry cluster associated with self-reported Caucasian donors. All discovery cohort repertoires had been generated using a single sequencing platform. Both class I and class II loci were covered by HLA typing, at four-digit resolution. Rather than drawing on any new phenotypic data, the later analysis identified candidate immune exposures from TCR beta sequences and the way those sequences occurred across donors. In a later genetic analysis, genome-wide SNP genotypes for about 65% of the 666 donors were used, and that subset was treated as a discovery cohort.

Overall study results and their limits: HLA typing was unavailable for some donors at each locus, so association tests used only the typed subset. Correlated functional status among segregating V segments might be attributable to linkage disequilibrium, but an unknown experimental factor could not be ruled out. While some public TCRs were present in many individuals, most TCR sequences turned up only very rarely across donors. The cohort was sequenced for TCR beta chains only, and without alpha or paired-chain data the features that could be detected were limited. In vitro tests confirmed that three of the cytomegalovirus-associated TCR beta chains recognize cytomegalovirus antigens. A cluster of highly shared sequence variants was judged likely to represent a technical artifact of the sequencing pipeline. The authors suggested that the approach could potentially be generalized to other disease states and immunological phenotypes. A further reported finding was that TCR beta sequences accurately predicted the HLA-A and HLA-B alleles for most subjects in the first cohort. Some IMGT-functional V segments, including TRBV6-2 and TRBV6-3, could not be told apart with the 87-base-pair reads, so those segments were excluded. A later genetic analysis associated a missense DCLRE1C variant with V-gene and J-gene trimming of TCR beta chains, and an independent cohort replicated the association. Assigning TCR associations to individual alleles was difficult when HLA alleles, especially DR and DQ, strongly co-occurred. The earlier analysis of 587 of the donors excluded about 16 rarely observed V segments, including chromosome 9 orphons, because counts were too low. In a later analysis, most CMV-associated TCR beta chains were found to appear HLA-restricted, with HLA associations seemingly driven largely by CMV exposure. A later analysis found that TCR association rates varied across HLA loci, with DRB1 alleles showing the most associated TCRs and HLA-C alleles the fewest. According to a later genetic analysis, donors in an Asian-associated ancestry cluster had fewer N-insertions in productive TCRs than the approximately 700-donor mean. Presence/absence analyses assumed roughly uniform sequencing depth across donors, an assumption that may not hold. A later analysis found that HLA-associated TCR beta chains were more clonally expanded and had lower generation probabilities than equally common non-associated chains. According to a later analysis, parvovirus B19, influenza, CMV and Epstein-Barr virus appeared linked to several top co-occurrence clusters. The classifier was reported to diagnose cytomegalovirus status with high specificity and sensitivity in both the original cohort and the validation cohort. In the study, around 150 TCR beta chains were listed as associated with cytomegalovirus. Immune exposure information for the cohort was limited to CMV serostatus. In a later analysis, some 18,000 TCR beta sequences were associated with specific HLA alleles at a false discovery rate of 0.05. In an earlier analysis of some 640 of the donors, most TCR beta V segments were observed in productive rearrangements about 87% or about 30% of the time, broadly matching IMGT annotations.

The cohort consisted of more than 650 healthy bone marrow donors. At the time of sampling, all cohort members were nominally healthy, though unrecorded immune exposures were likely present. The donor tested CMV seronegative and was one of the 352 seronegative cohort members. A peripheral blood sample was collected from each donor, and TCR beta sequencing was performed on peripheral blood mononuclear cells. The Qiagen DNeasy Blood Extraction Kit was used to extract genomic DNA from the blood cell samples. Concerning this clone: The clone's antigen remains unknown. No base quality values were provided; no much bigger clone lies one nucleotide off.

The CDR3 numbers 15 residues from cysteine through phenylalanine. Only the CDR3 DNA is retained, 45 bases long and in frame from the first base. Trimmed from V: 3 bases; trimmed from J: 3 bases; junction bases lacking a gene match: 7. CDR1 MGHDK and CDR2 SYGVNS are derived from the germline V gene. To prepare the library, the immunoSEQ multiplex PCR assay was applied. For the multiplex PCR, a mixture combining 60 forward primers for TCR Vbeta segments and 13 reverse primers for TCR Jbeta segments was used. The CDR3 region of rearranged TCR beta genes was amplified from genomic DNA with a multiplex PCR assay. The amplified TCR beta libraries were sequenced on the Illumina HiSeq System as 87-base-pair reads. Concerning the study's data processing: A later analysis counted around 72 million unique TCR beta chains across the 666 repertoires, and around 12 million of these chains were shared by at least two donors. To remove PCR and sequencing errors, raw reads were error-corrected and collapsed into unique sequences using a nearest-neighbor algorithm that merged closely related sequences. Alignment of CDR3 sequences to IMGT reference sequences was used to assign V, D and J gene segments. For a sequence to be retained, at least a six-nucleotide match to both a V gene segment and a J gene segment was required. A rearrangement counted as productive if the CDR3 had no stop codons and remained in frame with V and J, and every other rearrangement counted as non-productive. CDR3 was defined according to IMGT convention as the region running from the second conserved V-encoded cysteine to the conserved J-encoded phenylalanine. Sequences without an unambiguous match to a single V gene segment were excluded from the earlier analysis of 450 to 750 of the donors. An earlier analysis of 500 to 600 of the donors classified V segments as functional when productive rearrangements were above 56.7% and as segregating when the standard deviation between donors was above 5%. A statistical classification framework was built for diagnosing cytomegalovirus status from the catalog of TCR beta chain sequences. In a later analysis, TCR nucleotide sequences were compared against IMGT/GENE-DB human TR gene sequences so that V and J genes could be assigned. The TCRdist pipeline was used in a later analysis to assign CDR3 sequences and most-parsimonious VDJ recombination scenarios. In a later analysis, every TCR beta chain was defined by the combination of its CDR3 amino acid sequence and its V-gene family, and reads without a unique V-gene family were dropped. As a way to deal with suspected cross-contamination and a sequencing artifact, a later analysis dropped 450 to 700 nucleotide sequences that were highly shared and had low generation probability. In a later analysis, a clonal expansion index was calculated for each public chain from normalized within-repertoire ranks of inferred template counts. In a later analysis, generation probabilities were computed with a VDJ recombination model fitted to out-of-frame rearrangements, and the resulting probabilities were checked against IGoR. Hypergeometric tests were used in a later analysis to score TCR-TCR, TCR-HLA and TCR-CMV co-occurrence, with a repertoire-size bias correction applied to the TCR pairs. A later analysis estimated false discovery rates by permuting HLA or CMV assignments 20 times. In a later analysis, co-occurring TCRs were grouped using DBSCAN, with TCRdist sequence similarity added in when clustering inside HLA-allele-positive subsets. Repertoires with fewer than 30,000 or more than 120,000 public chains were left out of co-occurrence clustering, as were about five repertoires with anomalous nucleotide sharing. Sourced from immuneACCESS, this table was stored by TCRdb with only in-frame sequences that have V and J called. A share of the clones is absent; for the studies checked, an unresolved V gene accounts for under half, and the remainder has no known explanation. Clonal size and the V and J genes are those of that table, whereas D and trimming came from the DNA. This sample is represented by 100,000 to 150,000 clones; 60% to 85% of them were singletons. The top ten clonotypes cover around 1.5% of the sample.

The sequencing sample was made of PBMCs. The TCR sequence derives from a young woman in good health and CMV-seronegative. The V and J segments used are TRBV25-1 and TRBJ2-5; the central 7 bases match TRBD1. The DNA reads TGTGCCAGCAGTGACCTCTACGGGACAGAAGAGACCCAGTACTTC. Its protein reads: CASSDLYGTEETQYF.